Described below is a single T cell receptor beta chain sequence and its context. The data were obtained in a study of blood T cell repertoires in COVID-19. Whole-study context: The United States, Italy and Spain supplied acute and convalescent COVID-19 samples. The cDNA or gDNA used as material had been derived from T cells, B-cell-depleted T cells, or PBMCs.

With V trimmed by 5 bases and J by 6 bases, 10 bases remained unmatched. The CDR3 is made up of 15 amino acids. Per the germline V gene, CDR1 is LNHDA and CDR2 is SQIVND (reference sequence). Original handling: Estimation of nucleated cell counts relied on the amplification of reference gene primers. Profiling relied on immunoSEQ multiplex PCR, and the TCRdb table lists in-frame clones only, not all of them. That table is the source of V, J and clone size, and D and trimming were worked out from the DNA. The sample lists under 200,000 clones, approximately 91% seen once, with nearly 0.55% in the top ten.

The material sequenced was peripheral blood. The TCR comes from a man between 50 and 59 years old with acute or convalescent COVID-19. The chain couples TRBV19 to TRBJ2-1, with 7 bases matching TRBD1. CDR3 coding DNA: TGTGCCAGTAGTTCGACAGGGTTGTCGGGCAATGAGCAGTTCTTC. Translated: CASSSTGLSGNEQFF.